The clone carrying this T cell receptor (beta chain) has a count of ten or more. The antigen is undetermined. The sample originates from a study of T cells in Graves' hyperthyroidism and ophthalmopathy. Study findings and constraints: Progression to ophthalmopathy was predicted a median of about 6.6 months early. Most clonotypes expanded in thyroid above 0.001 were likewise present in blood. Separation of ophthalmopathy from stable hyperthyroidism was achieved by a 13 V-J model.

It was considered stable Graves' hyperthyroidism when ophthalmopathy did not progress within 18 months. V lost 1 base and J 2 bases, leaving 9 bases between the germline ends. This CDR3 has 15 amino acids. Germline assignment: CDR1 LGHDT and CDR2 YNNKEL (reference sequence). Amplification of TCR beta CDR3 regions used RNA as the template. Using the HTBI primer set, a first-round RT-PCR was run on the TCR CDR3. MiXCR, applied by TCRdb to the multiplex PCR reads, yields one record per CDR3 protein. The table includes about 570,000 distinct CDR3 sequences, 14% detected once. The specimen sequenced was blood. The clonotype was recovered from a woman between 35 and 50 years old with Graves' hyperthyroidism. J is TRBJ2-1 and V is TRBV3-1, with D maybe TRBD2 (6 bases). In DNA, the CDR3 is TGTGCCAGCAGCCAAGTAGTAGCGGCCTACAATGAGCAGTTCTTC. This gives the protein CASSQVVAAYNEQFF.